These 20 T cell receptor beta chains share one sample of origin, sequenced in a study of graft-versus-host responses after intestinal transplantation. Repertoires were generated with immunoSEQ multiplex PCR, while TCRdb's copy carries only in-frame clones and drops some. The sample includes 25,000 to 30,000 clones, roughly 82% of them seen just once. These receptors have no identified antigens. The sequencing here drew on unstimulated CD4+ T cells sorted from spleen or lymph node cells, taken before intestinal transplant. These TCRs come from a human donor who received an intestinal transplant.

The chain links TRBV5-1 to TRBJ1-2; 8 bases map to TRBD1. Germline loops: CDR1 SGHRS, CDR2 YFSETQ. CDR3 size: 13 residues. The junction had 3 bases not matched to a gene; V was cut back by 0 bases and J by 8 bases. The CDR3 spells CASSLADRGGYTF. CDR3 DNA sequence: TGCGCCAGCAGCTTGGCTGACAGGGGCGGCTACACCTTC.

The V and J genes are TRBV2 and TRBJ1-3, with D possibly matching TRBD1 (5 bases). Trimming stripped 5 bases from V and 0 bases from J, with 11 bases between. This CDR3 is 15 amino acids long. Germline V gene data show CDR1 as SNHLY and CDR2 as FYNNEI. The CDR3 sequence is CASSYGTVSGNTIYF. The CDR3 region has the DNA TGTGCCAGCAGTTACGGGACGGTCTCTGGAAACACCATATATTTT.

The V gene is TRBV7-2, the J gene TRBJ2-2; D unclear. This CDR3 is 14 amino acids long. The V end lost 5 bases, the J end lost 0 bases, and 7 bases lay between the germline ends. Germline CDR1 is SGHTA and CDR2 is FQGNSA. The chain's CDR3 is CASSPFANTGELFF. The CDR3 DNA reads TGTGCCAGCAGCCCGTTCGCGAACACCGGGGAGCTGTTTTTT.

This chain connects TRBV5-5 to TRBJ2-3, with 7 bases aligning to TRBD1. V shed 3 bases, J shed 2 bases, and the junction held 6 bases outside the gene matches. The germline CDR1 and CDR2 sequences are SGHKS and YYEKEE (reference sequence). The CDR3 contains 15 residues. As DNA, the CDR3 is TGTGCCAGCAGCTACAGGGGAGTTAACACAGATACGCAGTATTTT. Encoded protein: CASSYRGVNTDTQYF.

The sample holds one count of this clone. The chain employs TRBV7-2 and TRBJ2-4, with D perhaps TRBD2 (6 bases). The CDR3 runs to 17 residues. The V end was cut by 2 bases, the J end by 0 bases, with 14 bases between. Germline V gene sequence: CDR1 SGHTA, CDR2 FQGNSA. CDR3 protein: CASSLIGGGLAKNIQYF. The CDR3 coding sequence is TGTGCCAGCAGCTTAATCGGGGGTGGATTAGCCAAAAACATTCAGTACTTC. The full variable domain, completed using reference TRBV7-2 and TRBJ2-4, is GAGVSQSPSNKVTEKGKDVELRCDPISGHTALYWYRQSLGQGLEFLIYFQGNSAPDKSGLPSDRFSAERTGGSVSTLTIQRTQQEDSAVYLCASSLIGGGLAKNIQYFGAGTRLSVL.

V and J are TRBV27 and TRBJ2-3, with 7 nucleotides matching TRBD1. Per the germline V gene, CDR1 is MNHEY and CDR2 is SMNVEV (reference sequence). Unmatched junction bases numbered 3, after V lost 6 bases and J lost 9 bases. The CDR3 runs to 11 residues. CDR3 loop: CASSLGQTQYF. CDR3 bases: TGTGCCAGCAGCCTGGGACAGACGCAGTATTTT.

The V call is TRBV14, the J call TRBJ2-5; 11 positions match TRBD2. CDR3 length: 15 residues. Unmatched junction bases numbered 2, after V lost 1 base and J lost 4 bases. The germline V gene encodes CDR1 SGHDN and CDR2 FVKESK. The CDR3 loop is CASSQALAGGETQYF. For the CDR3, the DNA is TGTGCCAGCAGCCAAGCGCTAGCGGGGGGAGAGACCCAGTACTTC.

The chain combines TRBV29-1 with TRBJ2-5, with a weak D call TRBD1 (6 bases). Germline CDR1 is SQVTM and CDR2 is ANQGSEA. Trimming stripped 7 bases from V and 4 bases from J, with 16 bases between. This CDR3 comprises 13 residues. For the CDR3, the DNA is TGCAGCGCCGAGATGGCAGGGGCAGAGACCCAGTACTTC. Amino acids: CSAEMAGAETQYF.

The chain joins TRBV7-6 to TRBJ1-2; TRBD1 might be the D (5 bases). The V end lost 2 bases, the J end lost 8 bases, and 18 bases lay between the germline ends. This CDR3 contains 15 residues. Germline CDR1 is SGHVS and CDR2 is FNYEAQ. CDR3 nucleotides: TGTGCCAGCAGCTTATCGGACAAACCCCTATTGGGCTACACCTTC. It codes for CASSLSDKPLLGYTF.

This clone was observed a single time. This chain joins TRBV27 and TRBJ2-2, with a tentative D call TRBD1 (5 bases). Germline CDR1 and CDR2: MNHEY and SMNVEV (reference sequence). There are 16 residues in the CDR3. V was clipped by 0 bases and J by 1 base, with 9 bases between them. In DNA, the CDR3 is TGTGCCAGCAGTTTATCCTCCAGGGTGAACACCGGGGAGCTGTTTTTT. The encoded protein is CASSLSSRVNTGELFF.

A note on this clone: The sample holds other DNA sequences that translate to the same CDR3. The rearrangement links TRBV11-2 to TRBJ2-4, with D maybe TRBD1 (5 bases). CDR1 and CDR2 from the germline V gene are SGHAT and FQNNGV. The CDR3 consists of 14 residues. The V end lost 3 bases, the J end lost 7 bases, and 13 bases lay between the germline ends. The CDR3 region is CASSFQRKGNIQYF. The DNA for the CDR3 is TGTGCCAGCAGCTTCCAGCGTAAGGGGAACATTCAGTACTTC.

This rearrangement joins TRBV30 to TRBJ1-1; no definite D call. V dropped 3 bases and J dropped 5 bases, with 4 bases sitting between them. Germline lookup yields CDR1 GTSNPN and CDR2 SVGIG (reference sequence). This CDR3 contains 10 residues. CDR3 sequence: CAWRQTEAFF. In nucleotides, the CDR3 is TGTGCCTGGAGACAGACTGAAGCTTTCTTT.

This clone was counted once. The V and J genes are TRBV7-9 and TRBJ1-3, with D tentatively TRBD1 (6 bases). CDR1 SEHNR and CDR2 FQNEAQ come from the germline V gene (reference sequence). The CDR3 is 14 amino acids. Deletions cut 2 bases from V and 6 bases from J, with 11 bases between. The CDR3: CASSLNRAQNTIYF. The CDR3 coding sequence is TGTGCCAGCAGCTTAAACAGGGCCCAAAACACCATATATTTT.

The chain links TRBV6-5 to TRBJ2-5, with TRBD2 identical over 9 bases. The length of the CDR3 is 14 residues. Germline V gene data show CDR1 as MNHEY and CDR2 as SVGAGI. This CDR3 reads CAAKAGGGGETQYF. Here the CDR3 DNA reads TGTGCGGCGAAGGCGGGAGGGGGGGGAGAGACCCAGTACTTC.

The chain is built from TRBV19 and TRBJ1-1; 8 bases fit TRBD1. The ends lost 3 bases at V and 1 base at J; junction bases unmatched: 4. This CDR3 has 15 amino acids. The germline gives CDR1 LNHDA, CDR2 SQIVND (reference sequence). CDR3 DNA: TGTGCCAGTAGTATCCGCGGACAGGGGAACACTGAAGCTTTCTTT. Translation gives CASSIRGQGNTEAFF. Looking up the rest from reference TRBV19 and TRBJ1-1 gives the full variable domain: DGGITQSPKYLFRKEGQNVTLSCEQNLNHDAMYWYRQDPGQGLRLIYYSQIVNDFQKGDIAEGYSVSREKKESFPLTVTSAQKNPTAFYLCASSIRGQGNTEAFFGQGTRLTVV.

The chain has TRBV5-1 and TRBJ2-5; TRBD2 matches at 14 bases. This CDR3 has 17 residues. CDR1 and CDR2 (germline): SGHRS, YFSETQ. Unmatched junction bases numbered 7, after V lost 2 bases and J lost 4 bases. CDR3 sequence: CASSLGTSGSGLETQYF. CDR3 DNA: TGCGCCAGCAGCTTAGGGACTAGCGGGAGTGGTTTAGAGACCCAGTACTTC.

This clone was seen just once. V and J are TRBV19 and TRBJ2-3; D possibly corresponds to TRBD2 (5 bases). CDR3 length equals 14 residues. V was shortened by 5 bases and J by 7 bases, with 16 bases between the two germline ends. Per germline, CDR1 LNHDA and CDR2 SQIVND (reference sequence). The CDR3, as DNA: TGTGCCAGTAGTCACCGGACTTTGGGGAATACGCAGTATTTT. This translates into CASSHRTLGNTQYF.

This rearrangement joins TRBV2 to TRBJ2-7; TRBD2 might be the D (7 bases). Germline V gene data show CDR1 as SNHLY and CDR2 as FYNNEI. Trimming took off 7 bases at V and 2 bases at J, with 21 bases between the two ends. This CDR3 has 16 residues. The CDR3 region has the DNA TGTGCCAGCACCCTGTCGGGGGGCTCCACTCCCTACGAGCAGTACTTC. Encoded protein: CASTLSGGSTPYEQYF. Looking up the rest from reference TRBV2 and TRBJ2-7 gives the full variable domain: EPEVTQTPSHQVTQMGQEVILRCVPISNHLYFYWYRQILGQKVEFLVSFYNNEISEKSEIFDDQFSVERPDGSNFTLKIRSTKLEDSAMYFCASTLSGGSTPYEQYFGPGTRLTVT.

The CDR3 nucleotides read TGTGCCAGCGGAGAAGACAGTGCCCAGCATTTT. Translated: CASGEDSAQHF. V gene TRBV27 combines with J gene TRBJ1-5, with a tentative D call TRBD1 (5 bases). CDR1 is MNHEY and CDR2 is SMNVEV in the germline V gene (reference sequence). This CDR3 contains 11 residues. Trimming stripped 8 bases from V and 11 bases from J, with 13 bases between.

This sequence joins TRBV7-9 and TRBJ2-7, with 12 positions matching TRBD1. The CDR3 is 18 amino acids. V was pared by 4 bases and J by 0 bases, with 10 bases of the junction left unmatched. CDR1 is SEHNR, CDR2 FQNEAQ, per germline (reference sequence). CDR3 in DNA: TGTGCCAGCAGCTCGCCCGGGACAGGGGGCCGGAGCTCCTACGAGCAGTACTTC. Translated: CASSSPGTGGRSSYEQYF. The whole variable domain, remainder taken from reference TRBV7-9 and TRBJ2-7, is DTGVSQNPRHKITKRGQNVTFRCDPISEHNRLYWYRQTLGQGPEFLTYFQNEAQLEKSRLLSDRFSAERPKGSFSTLEIQRTEQGDSAMYLCASSSPGTGGRSSYEQYFGPGTRLTVT.